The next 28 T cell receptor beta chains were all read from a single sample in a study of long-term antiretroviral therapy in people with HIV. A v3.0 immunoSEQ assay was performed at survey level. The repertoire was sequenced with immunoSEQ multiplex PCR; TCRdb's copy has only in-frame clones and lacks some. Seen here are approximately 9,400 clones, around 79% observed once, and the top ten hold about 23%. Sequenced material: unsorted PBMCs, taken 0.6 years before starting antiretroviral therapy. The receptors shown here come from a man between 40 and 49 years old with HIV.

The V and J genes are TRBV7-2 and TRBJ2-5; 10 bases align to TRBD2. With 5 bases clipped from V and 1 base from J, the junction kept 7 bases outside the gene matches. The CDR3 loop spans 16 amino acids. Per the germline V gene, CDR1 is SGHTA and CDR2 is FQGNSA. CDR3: CASSRQSGGAQETQYF. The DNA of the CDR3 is TGTGCCAGCAGCCGCCAAAGCGGGGGGGCCCAAGAGACCCAGTACTTC.

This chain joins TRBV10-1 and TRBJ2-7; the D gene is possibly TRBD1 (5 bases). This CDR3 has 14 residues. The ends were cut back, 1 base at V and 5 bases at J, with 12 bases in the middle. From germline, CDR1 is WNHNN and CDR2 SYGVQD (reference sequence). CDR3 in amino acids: CASSEFTRGNEQYF. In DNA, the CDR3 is TGCGCCAGCAGTGAGTTCACAAGGGGCAACGAGCAGTACTTC.

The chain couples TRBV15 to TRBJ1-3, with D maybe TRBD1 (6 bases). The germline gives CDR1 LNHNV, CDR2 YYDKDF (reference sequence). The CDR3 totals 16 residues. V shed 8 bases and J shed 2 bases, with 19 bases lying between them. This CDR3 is CATAEGGAIAGNTIYF. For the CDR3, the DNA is TGTGCCACCGCTGAGGGGGGGGCTATAGCTGGAAACACCATATATTTT.

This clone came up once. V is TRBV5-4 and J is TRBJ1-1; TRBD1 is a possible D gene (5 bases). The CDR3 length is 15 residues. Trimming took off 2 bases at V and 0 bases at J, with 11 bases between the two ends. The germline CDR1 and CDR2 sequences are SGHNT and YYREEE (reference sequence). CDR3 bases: TGTGCCAGCAGCTTCGCAGGGACCCTGAACACTGAAGCTTTCTTT. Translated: CASSFAGTLNTEAFF.

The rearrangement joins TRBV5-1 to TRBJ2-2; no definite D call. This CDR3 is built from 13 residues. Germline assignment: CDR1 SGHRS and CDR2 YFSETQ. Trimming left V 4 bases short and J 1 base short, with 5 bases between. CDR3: CASSAENTGELFF. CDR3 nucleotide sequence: TGCGCCAGCAGCGCAGAGAACACCGGGGAGCTGTTTTTT. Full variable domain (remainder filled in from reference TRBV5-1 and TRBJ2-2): KAGVTQTPRYLIKTRGQQVTLSCSPISGHRSVSWYQQTPGQGLQFLFEYFSETQRNKGNFPGRFSGRQFSNSRSEMNVSTLELGDSALYLCASSAENTGELFFGEGSRLTVL.

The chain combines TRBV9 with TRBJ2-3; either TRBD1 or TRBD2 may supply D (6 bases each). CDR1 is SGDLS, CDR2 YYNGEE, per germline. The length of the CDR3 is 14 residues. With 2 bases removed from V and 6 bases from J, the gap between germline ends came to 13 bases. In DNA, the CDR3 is TGTGCCAGCAGCGTGTGGGGGGCAATGGATACGCAGTATTTT. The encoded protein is CASSVWGAMDTQYF.

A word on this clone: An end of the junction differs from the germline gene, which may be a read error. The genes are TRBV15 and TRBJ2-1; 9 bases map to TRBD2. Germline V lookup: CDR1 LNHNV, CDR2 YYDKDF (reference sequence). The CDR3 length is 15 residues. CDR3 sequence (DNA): TGTGCCACCAGCAGAGCCGGGACTAGCTACGATGAGCAGTTCTTC. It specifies CATSRAGTSYDEQFF.

The DNA of the CDR3 is TGTGCCAGCAGCCAAGGTGGTGGGGGGCGAGGCTACACCTTC. Protein sequence: CASSQGGGGRGYTF. The chain uses TRBV4-2 and TRBJ1-2; tentatively, D is TRBD1 (6 bases). The CDR3 has 14 residues. Germline assignment: CDR1 LGHNA and CDR2 YNFKEQ. The germline V and J ends were trimmed by 1 base and 8 bases, with 14 bases remaining between them.

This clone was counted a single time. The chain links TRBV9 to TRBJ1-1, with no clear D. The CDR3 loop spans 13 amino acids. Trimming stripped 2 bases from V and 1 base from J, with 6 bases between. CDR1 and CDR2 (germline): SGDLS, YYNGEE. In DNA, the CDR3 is TGTGCCAGCAGCGTGGGTCCGAACACTGAAGCTTTCTTT. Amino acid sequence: CASSVGPNTEAFF.

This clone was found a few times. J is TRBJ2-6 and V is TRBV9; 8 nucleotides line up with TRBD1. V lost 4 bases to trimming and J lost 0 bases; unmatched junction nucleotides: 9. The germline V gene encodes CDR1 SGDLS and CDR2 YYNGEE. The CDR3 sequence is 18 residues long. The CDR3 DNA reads TGTGCCAGCAGCTCCCGGGACAGGTTCGTCTCTGGGGCCAACGTCCTGACTTTC. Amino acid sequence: CASSSRDRFVSGANVLTF.

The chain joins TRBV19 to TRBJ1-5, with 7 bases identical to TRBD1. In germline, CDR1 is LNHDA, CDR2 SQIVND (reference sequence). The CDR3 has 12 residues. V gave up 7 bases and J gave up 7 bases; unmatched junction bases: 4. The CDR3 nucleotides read TGTGCCAGTAAAGAGGGGGCACAGCCCCAGCATTTT. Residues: CASKEGAQPQHF.

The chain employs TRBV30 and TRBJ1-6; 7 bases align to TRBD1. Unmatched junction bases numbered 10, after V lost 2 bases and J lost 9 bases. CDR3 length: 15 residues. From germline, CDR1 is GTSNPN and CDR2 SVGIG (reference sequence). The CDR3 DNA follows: TGTGCCTGGAGTAAGCCTGACAGGGAGAGTTCACCCCTCCACTTT. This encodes CAWSKPDRESSPLHF.

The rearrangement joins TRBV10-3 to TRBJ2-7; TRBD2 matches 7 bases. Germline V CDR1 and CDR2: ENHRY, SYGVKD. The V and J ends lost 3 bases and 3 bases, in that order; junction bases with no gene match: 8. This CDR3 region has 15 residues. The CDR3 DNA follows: TGTGCCATCAGTGATCCCAGGGACTACATCTACGAGCAGTACTTC. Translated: CAISDPRDYIYEQYF.

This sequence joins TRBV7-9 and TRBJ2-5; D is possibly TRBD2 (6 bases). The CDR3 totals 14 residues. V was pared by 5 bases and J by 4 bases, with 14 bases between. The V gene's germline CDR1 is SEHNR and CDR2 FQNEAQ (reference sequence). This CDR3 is CASSPSSSVETQYF. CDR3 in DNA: TGTGCCAGCAGCCCCTCCTCTAGCGTAGAGACCCAGTACTTC. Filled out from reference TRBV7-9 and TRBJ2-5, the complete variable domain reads DTGVSQNPRHKITKRGQNVTFRCDPISEHNRLYWYRQTLGQGPEFLTYFQNEAQLEKSRLLSDRFSAERPKGSFSTLEIQRTEQGDSAMYLCASSPSSSVETQYFGPGTRLLVL.

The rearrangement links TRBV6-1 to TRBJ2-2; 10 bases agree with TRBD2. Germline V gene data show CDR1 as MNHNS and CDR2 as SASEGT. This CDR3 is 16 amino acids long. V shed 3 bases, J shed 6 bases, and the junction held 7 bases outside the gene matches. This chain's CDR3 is CASSESSGGPPGELFF. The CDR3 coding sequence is TGTGCCAGCAGTGAGTCTAGCGGGGGCCCCCCCGGGGAGCTGTTTTTT.

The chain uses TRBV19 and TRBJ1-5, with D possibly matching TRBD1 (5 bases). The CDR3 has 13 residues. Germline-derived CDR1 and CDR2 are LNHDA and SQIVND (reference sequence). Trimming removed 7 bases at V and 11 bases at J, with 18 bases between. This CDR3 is CASTGEGLSAQHF. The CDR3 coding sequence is TGTGCCAGTACGGGGGAAGGTCTATCAGCCCAGCATTTT. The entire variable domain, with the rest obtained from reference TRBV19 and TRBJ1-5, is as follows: DGGITQSPKYLFRKEGQNVTLSCEQNLNHDAMYWYRQDPGQGLRLIYYSQIVNDFQKGDIAEGYSVSREKKESFPLTVTSAQKNPTAFYLCASTGEGLSAQHFGDGTRLSIL.

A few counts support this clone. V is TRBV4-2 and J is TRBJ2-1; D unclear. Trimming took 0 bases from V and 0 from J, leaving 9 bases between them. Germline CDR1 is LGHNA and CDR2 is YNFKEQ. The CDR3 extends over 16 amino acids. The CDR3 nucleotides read TGTGCCAGCAGCCAAGATCTGGCGCCCTCCTACAATGAGCAGTTCTTC. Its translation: CASSQDLAPSYNEQFF.

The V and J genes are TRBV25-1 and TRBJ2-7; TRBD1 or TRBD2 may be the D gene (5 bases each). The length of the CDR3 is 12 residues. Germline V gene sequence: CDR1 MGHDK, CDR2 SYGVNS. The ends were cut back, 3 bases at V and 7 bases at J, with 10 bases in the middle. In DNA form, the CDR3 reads TGTGCCAGCAGTGACCACGGGGCAGAGCAGTACTTC. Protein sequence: CASSDHGAEQYF.

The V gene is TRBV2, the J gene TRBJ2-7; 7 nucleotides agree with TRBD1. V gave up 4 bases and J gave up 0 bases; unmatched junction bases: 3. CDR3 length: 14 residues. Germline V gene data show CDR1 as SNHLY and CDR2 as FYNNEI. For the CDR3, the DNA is TGTGCCAGCAGTGGACGGACAGGCTCCTACGAGCAGTACTTC. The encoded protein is CASSGRTGSYEQYF.

CDR3 region: CASSLSKGTVSYEQYF. The DNA for the CDR3 is TGTGCCAGCAGTTTATCGAAGGGGACAGTTTCCTACGAGCAGTACTTC. The chain combines TRBV27 with TRBJ2-7; 7 positions match TRBD1. Germline V gene sequence: CDR1 MNHEY, CDR2 SMNVEV (reference sequence). CDR3 size: 16 residues. Germline trimming cut 0 bases from V and 1 base from J; bases unmatched to any gene: 6.

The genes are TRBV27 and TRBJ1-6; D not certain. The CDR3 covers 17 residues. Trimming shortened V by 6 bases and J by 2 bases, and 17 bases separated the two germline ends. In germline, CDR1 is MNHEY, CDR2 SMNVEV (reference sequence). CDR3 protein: CASSPDALGPYNSPLHF. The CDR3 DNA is TGTGCCAGCAGCCCCGACGCTTTGGGCCCCTATAATTCACCCCTCCACTTT.

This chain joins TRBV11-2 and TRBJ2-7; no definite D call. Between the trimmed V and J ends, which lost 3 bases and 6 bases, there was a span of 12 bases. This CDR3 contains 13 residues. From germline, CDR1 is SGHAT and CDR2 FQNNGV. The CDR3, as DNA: TGTGCCAGCAGCTTTGGCGAGAGGCCCGAGCAGTACTTC. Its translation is CASSFGERPEQYF.

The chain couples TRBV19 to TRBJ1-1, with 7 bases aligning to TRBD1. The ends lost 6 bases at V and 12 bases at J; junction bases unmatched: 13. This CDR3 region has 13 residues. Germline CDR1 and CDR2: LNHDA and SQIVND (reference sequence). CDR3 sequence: CASSSPRQGSSFF. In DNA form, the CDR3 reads TGTGCCAGTAGCAGTCCCCGACAGGGAAGCTCTTTCTTT.

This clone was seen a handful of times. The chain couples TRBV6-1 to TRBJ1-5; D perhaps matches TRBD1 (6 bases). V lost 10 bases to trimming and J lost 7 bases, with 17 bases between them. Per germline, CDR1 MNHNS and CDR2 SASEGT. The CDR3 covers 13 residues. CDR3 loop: CATTTGSRQPQHF. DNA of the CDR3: TGTGCCACCACCACAGGGTCTAGGCAGCCCCAGCATTTT.

The CDR3 DNA sequence: TGTGCCAGCAGCCGATCCTCAGGCGGTGTGACCGGGGAGCTGTTTTTT. This codes for CASSRSSGGVTGELFF. V usage is TRBV7-9 and J usage is TRBJ2-2; no definite D call. Germline V lookup: CDR1 SEHNR, CDR2 FQNEAQ (reference sequence). The V end was cut by 5 bases, the J end by 5 bases, with 18 bases between. The CDR3 is 16 residues long.

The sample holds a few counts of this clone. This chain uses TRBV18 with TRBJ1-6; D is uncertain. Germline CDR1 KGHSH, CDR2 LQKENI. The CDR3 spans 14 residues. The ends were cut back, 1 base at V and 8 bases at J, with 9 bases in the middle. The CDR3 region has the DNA TGTGCCAGCTCACCACGAGAGTTAGATTCACCCCTCCACTTT. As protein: CASSPRELDSPLHF.

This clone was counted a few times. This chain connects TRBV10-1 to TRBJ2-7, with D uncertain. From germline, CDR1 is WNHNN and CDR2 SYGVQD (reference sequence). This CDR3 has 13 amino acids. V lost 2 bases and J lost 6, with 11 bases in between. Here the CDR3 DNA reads TGCGCCAGCAGTGAGGAGAGCCCTGGCGAGCAGTACTTC. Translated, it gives CASSEESPGEQYF.

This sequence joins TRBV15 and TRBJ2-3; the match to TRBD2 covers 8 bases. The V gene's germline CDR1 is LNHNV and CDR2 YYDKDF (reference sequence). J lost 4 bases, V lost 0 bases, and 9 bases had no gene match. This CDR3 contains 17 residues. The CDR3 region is CATSRDPMAGGADTQYF. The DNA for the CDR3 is TGTGCCACCAGCAGAGATCCCATGGCGGGGGGCGCAGATACGCAGTATTTT.